These 23 T cell receptor beta chains were all obtained from the same sample, sequenced in a study of cytomegalovirus exposure and HLA in healthy donors. PCR involved 60 Vbeta and 13 Jbeta primers. Assay used: immunoSEQ multiplex PCR; TCRdb lists only in-frame clones, some missing. In the table there are about 130,000 clones, around four fifths of which are singletons. Sequenced: PBMCs. The receptors were sampled from a middle-aged woman in good health and CMV-seropositive.

In regard to this clone: Here the CDR3 omits its conserved ending phenylalanine or tryptophan, so a read error is the likely source. V and J are TRBV19 and TRBJ2-7; 10 nucleotides align to TRBD1. CDR1 is LNHDA, CDR2 SQIVND, per germline (reference sequence). J gave up 1 base and V 9 bases, and 3 bases lay outside the gene matches. This CDR3 comprises 13 residues. CDR3 in amino acids: CASGQGGSYEQYL. The CDR3 nucleotides read TGTGCCAGCGGACAGGGGGGTTCCTACGAGCAGTACCTC.

This clone was detected only once. This rearrangement joins TRBV15 to TRBJ1-2; D is unresolved. V dropped 1 base and J dropped 7 bases, with 10 bases sitting between them. Germline CDR1 reads LNHNV; CDR2 reads YYDKDF (reference sequence). The CDR3 length is 13 residues. The CDR3 loop is CATSRAVTGGYTF. As DNA, the CDR3 is TGTGCCACCAGCAGAGCCGTTACGGGTGGCTACACCTTC.

The chain is built from TRBV10-3 and TRBJ2-3; 11 nucleotides line up with TRBD2. The trim removed 5 bases at V and 2 bases at J, leaving 9 bases unmatched. CDR3 size: 17 residues. CDR1 and CDR2 from the germline V gene are ENHRY and SYGVKD. CDR3 residues: CAISQTVAGGVTDTQYF. CDR3 in DNA: TGTGCCATCAGTCAGACGGTAGCGGGGGGGGTCACAGATACGCAGTATTTT.

Details on this clone: The junction differs from germline at one of its ends, possibly a read error. The rearrangement joins TRBV6-5 to TRBJ1-5; D remains unclear. The CDR3 runs 8 residues. From germline, CDR1 is MNHEY and CDR2 SVGAGI. DNA for the CDR3: TGTGCCAGCAGTTACGTCCGTTTT. Protein product: CASSYVRF.

In its sample, this clone was seen a few times. This chain connects TRBV27 to TRBJ1-5; 10 bases fit TRBD1. The germline gives CDR1 MNHEY, CDR2 SMNVEV (reference sequence). This CDR3 is 14 amino acids long. The junction had 3 bases not matched to a gene; V was cut back by 6 bases and J by 4 bases. CDR3 sequence: CASSPDRGNQPQHF. The CDR3 nucleotides read TGTGCCAGCAGCCCGGACAGGGGGAATCAGCCCCAGCATTTT.

This clone was picked up one time. The CDR3 is CASSSQNRGYTF. The DNA for the CDR3 is TGTGCCAGCAGCTCCCAAAACCGGGGCTACACCTTC. This chain uses TRBV5-6 with TRBJ1-2, with D hard to call. Germline CDR1 is SGHDT and CDR2 is YYEEEE. V was shortened by 3 bases and J by 8 bases, with 11 bases between the two germline ends. This CDR3 comprises 12 residues.

The gene calls are TRBV27 and TRBJ2-2; 7 nucleotides agree with TRBD1. Germline V gives CDR1 MNHEY, CDR2 SMNVEV (reference sequence). Trimming at V came to 5 bases and at J to 6 bases, leaving 3 bases not matched to a gene. CDR3 length: 13 amino acids. Here the CDR3 DNA reads TGTGCCAGCAGTCCACAGGGGTCCGGGGAGCTGTTTTTT. This encodes CASSPQGSGELFF.

The rearrangement joins TRBV4-3 to TRBJ2-3; D is uncertain. Germline CDR1 and CDR2: LGHNA and YSLEER. Trimming left V 3 bases short and J 2 bases short, with 12 bases between. This CDR3 comprises 15 residues. CDR3 sequence: CASSQQAPLTDTQYF. CDR3 DNA: TGCGCCAGCAGCCAGCAAGCCCCGCTCACAGATACGCAGTATTTT.

In its sample, this clone was seen a few times. The chain combines TRBV29-1 with TRBJ2-1, with TRBD1 matching over 7 bases. J was trimmed by 12 bases and V by 6 bases; bases with no gene match: 11. CDR3 length equals 12 residues. The germline gives CDR1 SQVTM, CDR2 ANQGSEA. DNA of the CDR3: TGCAGCGTCGTCGGACAGGTATTAGGGCAGTTCTTC. The encoded protein is CSVVGQVLGQFF.

The chain links TRBV19 to TRBJ2-2; a weak D match, TRBD2 (5 bases). Looked up from germline, CDR1 is LNHDA and CDR2 is SQIVND (reference sequence). The V and J ends lost 3 bases and 0 bases respectively, with 8 bases between them. The CDR3 has 15 amino acids. CDR3 amino acids: CASSIPGTNTGELFF. The CDR3 DNA sequence: TGTGCCAGTAGTATCCCGGGGACGAACACCGGGGAGCTGTTTTTT.

V and J are TRBV7-9 and TRBJ1-4, with D maybe TRBD1 (6 bases). The CDR3 sequence is 13 residues long. With 5 bases removed from V and 11 bases from J, the gap between germline ends came to 15 bases. CDR1 SEHNR and CDR2 FQNEAQ come from the germline V gene (reference sequence). CDR3 sequence (DNA): TGTGCCAGCAGCGGACAGTCCCAACCCAAACTGTTTTTT. Its protein product is CASSGQSQPKLFF. Complete variable domain (other parts from reference TRBV7-9 and TRBJ1-4): DTGVSQNPRHKITKRGQNVTFRCDPISEHNRLYWYRQTLGQGPEFLTYFQNEAQLEKSRLLSDRFSAERPKGSFSTLEIQRTEQGDSAMYLCASSGQSQPKLFFGSGTQLSVL.

This clone has more than one count but fewer than ten. This sequence joins TRBV10-3 and TRBJ2-3; maybe TRBD1 (6 bases). From germline, CDR1 is ENHRY and CDR2 SYGVKD. Trimming shortened V by 4 bases and J by 5 bases, and 13 bases separated the two germline ends. The CDR3 length is 14 residues. The CDR3 nucleotides read TGTGCCATCAGTGGTCAAGGGGGAATAGATACGCAGTATTTT. Encoded protein: CAISGQGGIDTQYF.

This clone was seen more than once but under ten times. This sequence joins TRBV4-1 and TRBJ2-3, with no clear D. This CDR3 comprises 15 residues. V lost 1 base and J 1 base, leaving 9 bases between the germline ends. CDR1 and CDR2 (germline): MGHRA, YSYEKL. CDR3 nucleotide sequence: TGCGCCAGCAGCCAAGGGTTTTCGGGCACAGATACGCAGTATTTT. This gives the protein CASSQGFSGTDTQYF.

J is TRBJ1-2 and V is TRBV28; TRBD1 aligns across 8 bases. J was trimmed by 1 base and V by 6 bases; bases with no gene match: 10. This CDR3 has 16 residues. Germline V gene sequence: CDR1 MDHEN, CDR2 SYDVKM. The CDR3 spells CASSVVGQGFNYGYTF. CDR3 sequence (DNA): TGTGCCAGCAGCGTCGTAGGACAGGGATTTAACTATGGCTACACCTTC.

The rearrangement links TRBV5-6 to TRBJ1-2; D might be TRBD1 (5 bases). Trimming pared 2 bases from V and 0 bases from J, leaving 17 bases between. Germline CDR1 is SGHDT and CDR2 is YYEEEE. This CDR3 is 17 amino acids long. CDR3 DNA sequence: TGTGCCAGCAGCTTTTTTGGGCAGGGCCTTGCTAACTATGGCTACACCTTC. Protein: CASSFFGQGLANYGYTF.

V is TRBV5-8 and J is TRBJ1-4, with 8 bases identical to TRBD1. Looked up from germline, CDR1 is SGHTS and CDR2 is YDEGEE. V gave up 3 bases and J gave up 7 bases; unmatched junction bases: 8. The CDR3 is 15 residues long. DNA of the CDR3: TGTGCCAGCAGCTCGCAGACAGGGGTTATTGAAAAACTGTTTTTT. It encodes CASSSQTGVIEKLFF.

This chain links TRBV4-2 with TRBJ2-3, with unresolved D. V was shortened by 4 bases and J by 2 bases, with 13 bases between the two germline ends. CDR1 is LGHNA, CDR2 YNFKEQ, per germline. The CDR3 loop spans 15 amino acids. The CDR3 loop reads CASSPLWPYTDTQYF. The CDR3 DNA is TGTGCCAGCAGCCCTCTTTGGCCGTACACAGATACGCAGTATTTT.

The chain is built from TRBV7-2 and TRBJ2-7; the match to TRBD1 covers 9 bases. J was trimmed by 6 bases and V by 5 bases; bases with no gene match: 5. Looked up from germline, CDR1 is SGHTA and CDR2 is FQGNSA. The CDR3 covers 13 residues. The CDR3 DNA is TGTGCCAGCAGCGTACGGACAGGGGCCGAGCAGTACTTC. This sequence encodes CASSVRTGAEQYF.

The J gene is TRBJ2-5, the V gene TRBV5-8; D uncertain. The V end was cut by 0 bases, the J end by 2 bases, with 8 bases between. The CDR3 length is 14 residues. CDR1 is SGHTS, CDR2 YDEGEE, per germline. As DNA, the CDR3 is TGTGCCAGCAGCTTGGAAGCTAGTCAAGAGACCCAGTACTTC. Translated: CASSLEASQETQYF.

The chain carries TRBV7-7 and TRBJ2-5; D gene ambiguous. Near its end, the DNA agrees better with TRBJ2-7, so the J call may be wrong. CDR3 length: 15 amino acids. The germline CDR1 and CDR2 sequences are SSHAT and FNYEAQ (reference sequence). This CDR3 reads CASSRDMPPSYEQYF. The CDR3 bases are TGTGCCAGCAGCCGCGACATGCCCCCCTCCTACGAGCAGTACTTC.

The chain links TRBV7-2 to TRBJ2-1, with 12 bases aligning to TRBD2. V dropped 5 bases and J dropped 8; count of bases not matched to a gene: 13. The CDR3 runs to 17 residues. CDR1 is SGHTA and CDR2 is FQGNSA in the germline V gene. The DNA for the CDR3 is TGTGCCAGCAGCCCCGCCCCGACTAGCGGGAGATATCATGAGCAGTTCTTC. Encoded protein: CASSPAPTSGRYHEQFF.

The chain combines TRBV19 with TRBJ2-2, with no clear D. CDR3 size: 16 residues. Trimming removed 5 bases from V and 0 bases from J, with 13 bases in between. The germline CDR1 and CDR2 sequences are LNHDA and SQIVND (reference sequence). The CDR3 loop is CASSRRSGANTGELFF. The CDR3 DNA is TGTGCCAGTAGTCGGCGGTCGGGTGCGAACACCGGGGAGCTGTTTTTT.

This clone showed up just a few times. This chain joins TRBV6-1 and TRBJ1-2; TRBD1 matches at 7 bases. CDR3 size: 13 residues. Unmatched junction bases numbered 5, after V lost 4 bases and J lost 6 bases. Germline CDR1 reads MNHNS; CDR2 reads SASEGT. The CDR3 bases are TGTGCCAGCAGTGCGGGACAGAGAAATGGCTACACCTTC. It encodes CASSAGQRNGYTF.